This T cell receptor (beta chain) was profiled in a study of post-analysis software for immune sequencing data. Study conclusions and caveats: Significantly lower normalized Chao1 diversity was found in patients with multiple sclerosis relative to controls. Comparison of patients with controls showed five TRBV segments more frequent in patients, TRBV5-6, TRBV5-1 and TRBV20-1 among them.

This clonotype came up a few times. Its target is unknown. Compared with germline, one end of the junction differs, possibly owing to a read error. Germline V gives CDR1 SQVTM, CDR2 ANQGSEA. The CDR3 covers 12 residues. The TCR beta cDNA libraries carried unique molecular identifiers. TCRdb re-derived calls from the PCR reads in MiXCR, one entry per CDR3 protein. The data contain 700,000 to 800,000 distinct CDR3 sequences, 25% to 30% of them seen just once; the ten biggest clones take up under 0.7%. The sequence came from a girl aged 5-17 years with multiple sclerosis. The chain is built from TRBV29-1 and TRBJ1-5; 9 nucleotides match TRBD1. Specimen: blood. CDR3 sequence reads: CSVGDRDQPRHF. In DNA, the CDR3 is TGCAGCGTGGGGGACAGGGACCAGCCCCGGCATTTT.